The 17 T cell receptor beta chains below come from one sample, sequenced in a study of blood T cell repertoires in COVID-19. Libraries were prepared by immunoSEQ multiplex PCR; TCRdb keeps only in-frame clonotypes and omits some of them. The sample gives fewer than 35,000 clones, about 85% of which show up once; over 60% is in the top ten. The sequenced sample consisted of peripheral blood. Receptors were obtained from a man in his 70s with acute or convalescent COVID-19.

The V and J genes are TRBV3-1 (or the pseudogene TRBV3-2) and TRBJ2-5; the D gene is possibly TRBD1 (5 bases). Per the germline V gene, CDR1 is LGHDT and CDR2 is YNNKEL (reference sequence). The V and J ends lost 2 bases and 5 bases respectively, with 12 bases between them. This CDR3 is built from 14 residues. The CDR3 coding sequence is TGTGCCAGCAGCCAACCTGGCGCAGGGGAGACCCAGTACTTC. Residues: CASSQPGAGETQYF.

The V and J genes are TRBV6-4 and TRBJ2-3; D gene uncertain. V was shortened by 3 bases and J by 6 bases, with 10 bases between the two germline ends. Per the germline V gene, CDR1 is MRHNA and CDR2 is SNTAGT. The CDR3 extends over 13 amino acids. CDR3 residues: CASSEQLADTQYF. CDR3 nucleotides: TGTGCCAGCAGTGAACAGCTTGCGGATACGCAGTATTTT.

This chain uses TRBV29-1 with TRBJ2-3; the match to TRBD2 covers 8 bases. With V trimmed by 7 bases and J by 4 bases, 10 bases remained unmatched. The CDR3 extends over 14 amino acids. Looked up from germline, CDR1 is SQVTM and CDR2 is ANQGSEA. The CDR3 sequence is CSAQLLRGADTQYF. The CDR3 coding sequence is TGCAGCGCCCAACTACTGCGGGGGGCAGATACGCAGTATTTT.

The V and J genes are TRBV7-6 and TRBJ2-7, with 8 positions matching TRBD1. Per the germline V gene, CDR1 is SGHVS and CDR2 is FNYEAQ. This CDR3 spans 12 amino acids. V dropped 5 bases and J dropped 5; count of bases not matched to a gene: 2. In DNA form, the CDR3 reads TGTGCCAGCAGCCAGGGACAGGACGAGCAGTACTTC. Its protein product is CASSQGQDEQYF.

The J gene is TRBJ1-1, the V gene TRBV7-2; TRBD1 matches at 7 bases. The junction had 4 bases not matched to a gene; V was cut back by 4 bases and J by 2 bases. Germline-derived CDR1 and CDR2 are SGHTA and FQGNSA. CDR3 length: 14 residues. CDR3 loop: CASSWGQLNTEAFF. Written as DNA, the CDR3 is TGTGCCAGCAGCTGGGGACAGCTAAACACTGAAGCTTTCTTT.

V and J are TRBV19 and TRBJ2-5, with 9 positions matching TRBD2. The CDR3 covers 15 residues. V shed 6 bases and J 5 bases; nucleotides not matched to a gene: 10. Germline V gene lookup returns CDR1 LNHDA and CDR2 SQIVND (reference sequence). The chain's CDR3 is CASSPGLANGETQYF. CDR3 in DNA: TGTGCCAGTAGCCCGGGACTAGCAAACGGCGAGACCCAGTACTTC.

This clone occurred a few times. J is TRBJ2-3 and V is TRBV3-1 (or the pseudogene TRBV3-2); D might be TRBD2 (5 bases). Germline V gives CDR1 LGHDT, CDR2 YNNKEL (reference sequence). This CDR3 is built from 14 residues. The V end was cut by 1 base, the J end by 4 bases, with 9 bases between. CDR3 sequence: CASSQARGSDTQYF. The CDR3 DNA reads TGTGCCAGCAGCCAAGCCCGAGGGTCAGATACGCAGTATTTT.

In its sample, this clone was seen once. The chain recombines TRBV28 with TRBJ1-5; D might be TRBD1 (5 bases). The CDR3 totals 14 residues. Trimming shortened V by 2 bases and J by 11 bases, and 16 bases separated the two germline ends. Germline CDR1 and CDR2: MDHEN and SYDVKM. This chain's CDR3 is CASSLPQGIEAQHF. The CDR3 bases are TGTGCCAGCAGTTTACCTCAGGGTATAGAGGCCCAGCATTTT.

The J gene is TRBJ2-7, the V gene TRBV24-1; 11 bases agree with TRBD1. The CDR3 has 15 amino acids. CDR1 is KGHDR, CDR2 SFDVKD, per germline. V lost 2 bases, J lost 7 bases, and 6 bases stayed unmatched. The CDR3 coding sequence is TGTGCCACCAGTGATTCCGGGACAGGGGGTTGGGAGCAGTACTTC. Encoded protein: CATSDSGTGGWEQYF.

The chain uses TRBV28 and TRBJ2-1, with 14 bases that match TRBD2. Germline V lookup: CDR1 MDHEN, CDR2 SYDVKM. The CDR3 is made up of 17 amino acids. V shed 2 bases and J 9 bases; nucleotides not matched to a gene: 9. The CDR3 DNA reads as TGTGCCAGCAGTTTAGCGGGGAGACTAGCGGGAGGGGCTGAGCAGTTCTTC. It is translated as CASSLAGRLAGGAEQFF.

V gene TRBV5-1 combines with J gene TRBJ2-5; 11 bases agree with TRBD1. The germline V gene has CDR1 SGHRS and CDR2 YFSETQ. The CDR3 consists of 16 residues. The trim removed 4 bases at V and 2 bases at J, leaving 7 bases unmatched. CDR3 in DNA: TGCGCCAGCAGCCCACAAGGGGACAGGGGGCAAGAGACCCAGTACTTC. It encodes CASSPQGDRGQETQYF.

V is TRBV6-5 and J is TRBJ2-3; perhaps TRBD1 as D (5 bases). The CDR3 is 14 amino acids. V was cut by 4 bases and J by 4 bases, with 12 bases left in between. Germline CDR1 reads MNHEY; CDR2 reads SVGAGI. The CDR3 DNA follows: TGTGCCAGCAGTTCCTCACTCAGGGCAGATACGCAGTATTTT. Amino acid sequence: CASSSSLRADTQYF.

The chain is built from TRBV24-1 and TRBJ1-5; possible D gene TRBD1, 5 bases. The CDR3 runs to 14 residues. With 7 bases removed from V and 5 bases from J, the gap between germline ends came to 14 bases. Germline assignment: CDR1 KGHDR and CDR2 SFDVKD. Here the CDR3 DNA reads TGTGCCACCAGGAATAGGGGAGGGGATCAGCCCCAGCATTTT. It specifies CATRNRGGDQPQHF.

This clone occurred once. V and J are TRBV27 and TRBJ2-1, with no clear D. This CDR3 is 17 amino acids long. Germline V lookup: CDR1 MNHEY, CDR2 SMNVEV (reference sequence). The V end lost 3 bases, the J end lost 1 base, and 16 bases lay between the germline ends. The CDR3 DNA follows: TGTGCCAGCAGTTTGCCTTCGGAGCTATGGTCCTACAATGAGCAGTTCTTC. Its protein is CASSLPSELWSYNEQFF.

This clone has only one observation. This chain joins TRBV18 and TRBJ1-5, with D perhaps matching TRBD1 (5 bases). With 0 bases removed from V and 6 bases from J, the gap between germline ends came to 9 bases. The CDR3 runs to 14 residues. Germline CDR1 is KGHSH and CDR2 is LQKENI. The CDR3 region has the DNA TGTGCCAGCTCACCACCGGGGGGGGTTCAGCCCCAGCATTTT. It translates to CASSPPGGVQPQHF.

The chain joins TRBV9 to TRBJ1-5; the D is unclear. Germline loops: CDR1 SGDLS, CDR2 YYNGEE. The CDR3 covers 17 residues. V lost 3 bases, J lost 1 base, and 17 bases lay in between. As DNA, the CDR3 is TGTGCCAGCAGCGAGCCCTCCTTTGGGGAGAGCAATCAGCCCCAGCATTTT. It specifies CASSEPSFGESNQPQHF.

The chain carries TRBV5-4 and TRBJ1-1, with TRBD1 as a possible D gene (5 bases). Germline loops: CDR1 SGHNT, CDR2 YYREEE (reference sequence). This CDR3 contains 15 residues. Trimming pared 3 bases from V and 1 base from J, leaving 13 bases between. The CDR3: CASSSRGRSNTEAFF. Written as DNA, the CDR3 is TGTGCCAGCAGCTCTCGGGGGAGATCGAACACTGAAGCTTTCTTT.